This TCR beta chain stems from a study of T cells in Graves' hyperthyroidism and ophthalmopathy. Study-wide background: Upon initial diagnosis and before any treatment, peripheral blood was collected.

The study left out patients who had uncontrolled infection, other autoimmune disease, pregnancy or lactation. The source of the PBMCs was around 10 ml of fresh peripheral blood. The CDR3 runs 14 residues. V was pared by 4 bases and J by 6 bases, with 9 bases of the junction left unmatched. The germline gives CDR1 DFQATT, CDR2 SNEGSKA (reference sequence). There were TCR beta CDR3 regions amplified from RNA transcripts. The TCR CDR3 was amplified in a first-round RT-PCR using the HTBI primer set. TCRdb re-called the multiplex PCR reads through MiXCR, storing one row per CDR3 protein. The sample has 300,000 to 400,000 distinct CDR3 sequences, roughly 15% seen once; the top ten hold about 20%. This clonotype was observed a few times. The antigen is undetermined. Since a much larger clone is just one base distant, this may be a read error. Study-level findings and limits: Also found in blood were most expanded thyroid clonotypes above 0.001.

Sequenced input: blood. The receptor's source is a woman in her twenties or thirties with Graves' ophthalmopathy. The rearrangement links TRBV20-1 to TRBJ1-5; 7 nucleotides align to TRBD1. CDR3 amino acids: CSAKAKSGGQPQHF. The CDR3 DNA follows: TGCAGTGCTAAAGCCAAATCAGGGGGTCAGCCCCAGCATTTT.